This T cell receptor beta chain appears in the sequencing data of a study of cytomegalovirus exposure and HLA in healthy donors. Across the whole study: Among the approximately 400 donors who were genotyped, around 77% fell in the genetic ancestry cluster that is associated with self-reported Caucasian donors. Study-wide points: In an earlier analysis, most TCR beta V segments were productive about 87% or about 30% of the time. Using the classifier, cytomegalovirus status was reportedly diagnosed with high specificity and sensitivity. Analyzed later, most CMV-associated TCR beta chains appeared HLA-restricted.

V lost 7 bases and J lost 1; bases outside the gene matches: 6. The CDR3 consists of 14 residues. The germline V gene has CDR1 MNHNS and CDR2 SASEGT. A word on this clone: Its antigen is still unknown.

Researchers ran the PCR with 60 Vbeta and 13 Jbeta primers. Sequenced by immunoSEQ multiplex PCR; TCRdb stores in-frame clones only, minus some. Its table lists fewer than 150,000 clones. Sequencing input: PBMCs. The chain has TRBV6-1 and TRBJ1-2, with 7 bases aligning to TRBD1. This receptor was obtained from a man younger than 35 in good health and CMV-seronegative. CDR3 region: CASKRWTGNYGYTF. In DNA, the CDR3 is TGTGCCAGCAAGAGGTGGACAGGTAACTATGGCTACACCTTC.